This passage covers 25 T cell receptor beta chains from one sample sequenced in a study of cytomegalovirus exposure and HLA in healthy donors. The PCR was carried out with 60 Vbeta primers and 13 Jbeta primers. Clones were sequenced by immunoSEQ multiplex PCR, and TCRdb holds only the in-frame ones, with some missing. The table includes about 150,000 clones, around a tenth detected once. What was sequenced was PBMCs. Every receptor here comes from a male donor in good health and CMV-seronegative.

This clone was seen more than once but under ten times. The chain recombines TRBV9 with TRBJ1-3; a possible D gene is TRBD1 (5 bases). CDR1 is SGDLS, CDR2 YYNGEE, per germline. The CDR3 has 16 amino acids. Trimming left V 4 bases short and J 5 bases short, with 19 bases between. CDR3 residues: CASSHSEEGQRNTIYF. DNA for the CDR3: TGTGCCAGCAGCCACTCCGAGGAGGGGCAAAGAAACACCATATATTTT. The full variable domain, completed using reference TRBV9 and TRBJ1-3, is DSGVTQTPKHLITATGQRVTLRCSPRSGDLSVYWYQQSLDQGLQFLIQYYNGEERAKGNILERFSAQQFPDLHSELNLSSLELGDSALYFCASSHSEEGQRNTIYFGEGSWLTVV.

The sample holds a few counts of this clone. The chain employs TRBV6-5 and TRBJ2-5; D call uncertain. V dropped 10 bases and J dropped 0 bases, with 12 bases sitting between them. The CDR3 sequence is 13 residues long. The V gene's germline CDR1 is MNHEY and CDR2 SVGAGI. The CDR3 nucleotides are TGTGCCACCTCAACAGAAAACCAAGAGACCCAGTACTTC. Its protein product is CATSTENQETQYF.

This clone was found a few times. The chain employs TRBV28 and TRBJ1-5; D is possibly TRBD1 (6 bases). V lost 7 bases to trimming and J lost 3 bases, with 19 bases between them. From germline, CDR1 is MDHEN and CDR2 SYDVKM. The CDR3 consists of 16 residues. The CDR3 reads CASIAGGADVNQPQHF. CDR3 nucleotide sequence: TGTGCCAGCATTGCGGGGGGCGCCGATGTCAATCAGCCCCAGCATTTT. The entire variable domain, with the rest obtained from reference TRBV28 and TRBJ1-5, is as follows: DVKVTQSSRYLVKRTGEKVFLECVQDMDHENMFWYRQDPGLGLRLIYFSYDVKMKEKGDIPEGYSVSREKKERFSLILESASTNQTSMYLCASIAGGADVNQPQHFGDGTRLSIL.

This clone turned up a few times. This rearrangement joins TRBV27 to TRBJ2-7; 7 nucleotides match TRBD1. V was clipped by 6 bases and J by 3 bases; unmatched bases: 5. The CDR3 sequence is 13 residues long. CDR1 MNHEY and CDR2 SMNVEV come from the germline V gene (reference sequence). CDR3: CASSLQGFYEQYF. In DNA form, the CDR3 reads TGTGCCAGCAGCCTACAGGGGTTCTACGAGCAGTACTTC.

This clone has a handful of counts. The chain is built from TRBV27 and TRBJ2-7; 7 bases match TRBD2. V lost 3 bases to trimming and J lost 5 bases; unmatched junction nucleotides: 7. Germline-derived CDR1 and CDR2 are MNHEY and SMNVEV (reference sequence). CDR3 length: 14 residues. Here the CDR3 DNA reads TGTGCCAGCAGTTTCAACGGGAGGCCGCACGAGCAGTACTTC. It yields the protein CASSFNGRPHEQYF.

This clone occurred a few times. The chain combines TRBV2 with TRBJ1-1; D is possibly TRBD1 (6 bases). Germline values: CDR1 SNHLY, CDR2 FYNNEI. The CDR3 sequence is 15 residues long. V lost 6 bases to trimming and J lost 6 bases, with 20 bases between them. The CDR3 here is CASRVSNRAVAEAFF. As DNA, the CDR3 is TGTGCCAGCAGGGTATCAAACAGGGCGGTTGCTGAAGCTTTCTTT. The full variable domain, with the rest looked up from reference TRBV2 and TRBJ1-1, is EPEVTQTPSHQVTQMGQEVILRCVPISNHLYFYWYRQILGQKVEFLVSFYNNEISEKSEIFDDQFSVERPDGSNFTLKIRSTKLEDSAMYFCASRVSNRAVAEAFFGQGTRLTVV.

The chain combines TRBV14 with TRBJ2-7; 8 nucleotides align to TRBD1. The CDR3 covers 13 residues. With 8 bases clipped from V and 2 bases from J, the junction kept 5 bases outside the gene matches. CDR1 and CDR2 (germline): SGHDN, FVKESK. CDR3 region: CASRGQGAYEQYF. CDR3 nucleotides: TGTGCCAGCCGAGGACAGGGCGCCTACGAGCAGTACTTC.

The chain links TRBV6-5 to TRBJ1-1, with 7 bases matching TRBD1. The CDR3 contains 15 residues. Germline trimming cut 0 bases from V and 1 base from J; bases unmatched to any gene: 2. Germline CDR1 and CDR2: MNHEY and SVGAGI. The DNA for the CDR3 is TGTGCCAGCAGTTACTCGTCAGGGGGGAACACTGAAGCTTTCTTT. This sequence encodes CASSYSSGGNTEAFF.

This chain's CDR3 is CASSGGQHHSGNTIYF. Here the CDR3 DNA reads TGTGCCAGTAGTGGGGGACAGCACCACTCTGGAAACACCATATATTTT. J is TRBJ1-3 and V is TRBV19; 7 bases line up with TRBD1. V was pared by 5 bases and J by 0 bases, with 7 bases of the junction left unmatched. The CDR3 runs to 16 residues. Germline V gene data show CDR1 as LNHDA and CDR2 as SQIVND (reference sequence).

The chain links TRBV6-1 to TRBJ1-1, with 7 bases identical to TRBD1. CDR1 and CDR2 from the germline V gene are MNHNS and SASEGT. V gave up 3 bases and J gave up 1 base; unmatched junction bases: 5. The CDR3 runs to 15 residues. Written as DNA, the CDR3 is TGTGCCAGCAGTGAGACAGGGAGAGGGAACACTGAAGCTTTCTTT. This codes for CASSETGRGNTEAFF.

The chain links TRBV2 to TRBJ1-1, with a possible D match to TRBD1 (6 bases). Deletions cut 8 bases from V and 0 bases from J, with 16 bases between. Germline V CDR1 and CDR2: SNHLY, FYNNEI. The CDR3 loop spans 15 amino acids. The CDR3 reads CASGGTGGMNTEAFF. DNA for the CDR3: TGTGCCAGCGGCGGGACGGGGGGCATGAACACTGAAGCTTTCTTT.

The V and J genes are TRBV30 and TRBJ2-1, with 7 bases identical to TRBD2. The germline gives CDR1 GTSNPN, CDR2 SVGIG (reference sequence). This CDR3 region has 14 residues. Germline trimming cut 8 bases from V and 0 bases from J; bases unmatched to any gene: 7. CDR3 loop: CAGNLAASYNEQFF. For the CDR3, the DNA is TGTGCCGGGAATCTAGCGGCCTCCTACAATGAGCAGTTCTTC.

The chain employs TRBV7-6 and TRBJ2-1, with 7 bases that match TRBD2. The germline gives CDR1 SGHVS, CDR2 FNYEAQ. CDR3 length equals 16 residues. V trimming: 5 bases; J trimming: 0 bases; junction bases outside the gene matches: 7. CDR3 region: CASSQSSGGSYNEQFF. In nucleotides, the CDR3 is TGTGCCAGCAGCCAATCTAGCGGAGGCTCCTACAATGAGCAGTTCTTC.

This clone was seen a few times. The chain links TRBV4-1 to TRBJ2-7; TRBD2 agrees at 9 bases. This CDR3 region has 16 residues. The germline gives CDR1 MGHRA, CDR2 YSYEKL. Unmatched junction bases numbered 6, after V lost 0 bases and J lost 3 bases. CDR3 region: CASSQDGRGGIYEQYF. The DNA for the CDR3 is TGCGCCAGCAGCCAAGACGGGCGGGGGGGCATCTACGAGCAGTACTTC.

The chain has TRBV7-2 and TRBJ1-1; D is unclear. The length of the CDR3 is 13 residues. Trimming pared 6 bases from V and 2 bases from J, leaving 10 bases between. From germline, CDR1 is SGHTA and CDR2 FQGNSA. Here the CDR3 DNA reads TGTGCCAGCAGGTTGAGAATCAACACTGAAGCTTTCTTT. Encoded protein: CASRLRINTEAFF.

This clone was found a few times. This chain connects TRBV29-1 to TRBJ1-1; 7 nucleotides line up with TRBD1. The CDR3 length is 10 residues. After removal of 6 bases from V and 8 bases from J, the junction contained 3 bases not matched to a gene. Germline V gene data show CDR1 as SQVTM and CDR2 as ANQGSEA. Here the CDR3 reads CSVETGEAFF. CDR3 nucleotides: TGCAGCGTCGAGACAGGGGAAGCTTTCTTT. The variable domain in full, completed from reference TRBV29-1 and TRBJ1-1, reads SAVISQKPSRDICQRGTSLTIQCQVDSQVTMMFWYRQQPGQSLTLIATANQGSEATYESGFVIDKFPISRPNLTFSTLTVSNMSPEDSSIYLCSVETGEAFFGQGTRLTVV.

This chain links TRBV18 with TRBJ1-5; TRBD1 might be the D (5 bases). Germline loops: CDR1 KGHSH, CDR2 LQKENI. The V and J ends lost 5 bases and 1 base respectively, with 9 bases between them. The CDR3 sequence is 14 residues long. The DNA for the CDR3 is TGTGCCAGCTCATCAAGACAGAGCAATCAGCCCCAGCATTTT. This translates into CASSSRQSNQPQHF.

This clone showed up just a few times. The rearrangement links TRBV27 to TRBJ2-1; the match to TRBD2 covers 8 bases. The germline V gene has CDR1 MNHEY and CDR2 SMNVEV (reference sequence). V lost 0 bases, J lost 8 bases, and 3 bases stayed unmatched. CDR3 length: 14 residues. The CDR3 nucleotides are TGTGCCAGCAGTTTATCGCTCGGGGGGGATGAGCAGTTCTTC. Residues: CASSLSLGGDEQFF.

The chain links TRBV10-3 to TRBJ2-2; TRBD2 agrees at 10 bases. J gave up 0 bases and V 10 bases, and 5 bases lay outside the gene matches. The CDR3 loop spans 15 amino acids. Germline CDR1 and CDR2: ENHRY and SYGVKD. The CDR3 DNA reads TGTGCCACGCGACTAGCGGGCCCGAACACCGGGGAGCTGTTTTTT. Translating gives CATRLAGPNTGELFF.

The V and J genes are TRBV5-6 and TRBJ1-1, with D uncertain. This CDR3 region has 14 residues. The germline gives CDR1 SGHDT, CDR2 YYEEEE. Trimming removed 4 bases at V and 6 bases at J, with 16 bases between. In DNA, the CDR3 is TGTGCCAGCAGCGTCCTGGCCAGGATACCTGAAGCTTTCTTT. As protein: CASSVLARIPEAFF.

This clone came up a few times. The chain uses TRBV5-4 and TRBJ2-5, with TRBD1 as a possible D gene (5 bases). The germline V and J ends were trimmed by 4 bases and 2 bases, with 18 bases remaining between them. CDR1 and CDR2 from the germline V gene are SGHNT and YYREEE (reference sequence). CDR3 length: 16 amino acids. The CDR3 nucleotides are TGTGCCAGCAGCCCGGACCGTTGGGGCGCACAAGAGACCCAGTACTTC. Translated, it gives CASSPDRWGAQETQYF. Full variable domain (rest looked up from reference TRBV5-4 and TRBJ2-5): ETGVTQSPTHLIKTRGQQVTLRCSSQSGHNTVSWYQQALGQGPQFIFQYYREEENGRGNFPPRFSGLQFPNYSSELNVNALELDDSALYLCASSPDRWGAQETQYFGPGTRLLVL.

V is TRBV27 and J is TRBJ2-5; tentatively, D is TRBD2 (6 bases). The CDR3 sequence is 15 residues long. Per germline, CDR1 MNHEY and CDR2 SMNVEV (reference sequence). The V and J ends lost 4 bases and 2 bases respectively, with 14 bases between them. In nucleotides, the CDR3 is TGTGCCAGCAGTTACAATAGCGGTCCTCAAGAGACCCAGTACTTC. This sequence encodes CASSYNSGPQETQYF.

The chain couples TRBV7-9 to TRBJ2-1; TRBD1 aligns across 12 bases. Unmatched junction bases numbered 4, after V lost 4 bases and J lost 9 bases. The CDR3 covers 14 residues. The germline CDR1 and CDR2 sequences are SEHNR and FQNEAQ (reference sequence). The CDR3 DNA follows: TGTGCCAGCAGCTGGGGACAGGGGGCAGGTGAGCAGTTCTTC. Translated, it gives CASSWGQGAGEQFF.

The CDR3 reads CASSILIRGNVQPQHF. As DNA, the CDR3 is TGTGCCAGTAGTATACTTATCCGGGGGAATGTTCAGCCCCAGCATTTT. V and J are TRBV19 and TRBJ1-5; D possibly corresponds to TRBD1 (5 bases). Trimming left V 2 bases short and J 6 bases short, with 17 bases between. The CDR3 is made up of 16 amino acids. In germline, CDR1 is LNHDA, CDR2 SQIVND (reference sequence). Based on the CDR3 plus reference TRBV19 and TRBJ1-5, the full variable domain is DGGITQSPKYLFRKEGQNVTLSCEQNLNHDAMYWYRQDPGQGLRLIYYSQIVNDFQKGDIAEGYSVSREKKESFPLTVTSAQKNPTAFYLCASSILIRGNVQPQHFGDGTRLSIL.

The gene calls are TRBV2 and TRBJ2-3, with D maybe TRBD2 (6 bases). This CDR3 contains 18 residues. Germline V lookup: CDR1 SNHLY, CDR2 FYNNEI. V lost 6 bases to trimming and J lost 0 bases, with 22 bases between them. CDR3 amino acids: CASSGGADSVLSTDTQYF. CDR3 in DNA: TGTGCCAGCAGCGGCGGGGCCGACAGCGTTCTAAGCACAGATACGCAGTATTTT. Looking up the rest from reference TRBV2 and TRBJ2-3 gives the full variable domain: EPEVTQTPSHQVTQMGQEVILRCVPISNHLYFYWYRQILGQKVEFLVSFYNNEISEKSEIFDDQFSVERPDGSNFTLKIRSTKLEDSAMYFCASSGGADSVLSTDTQYFGPGTRLTVL.